These 13 T cell receptor beta chains originate from one sample sequenced in a study of tumor-infiltrating lymphocytes in primary liver carcinoma. Starting from approximately 0.45 ug of total RNA, TCR beta cDNA was produced with a primer in the constant region. Three rounds of nested multiplex PCR with slightly modified ARM-PCR produced TCR beta libraries. TRBV1-TRBV30 forward primers paired with a C-beta reverse primer were used in the first two PCR rounds, which ran roughly 9 cycles each. TCRdb fed the multiplex PCR reads into MiXCR, producing one record per CDR3 protein. The sample lists about 97,000 distinct CDR3 sequences, more than 65% seen once, with around 12% in the top ten. Both RNA and DNA were isolated together from roughly 20-30 mg of bulk tissue that had not been sorted. The material sequenced was liver tumor tissue from sampling region 2. Regarding subset: tumor region T2, inferior pole. All receptors come from a woman between 55 and 75 years old with primary liver carcinoma and hepatitis B virus infection.

Turning to this clonotype: A read error is likely, as this CDR3 ends without the conserved phenylalanine or tryptophan. The genes are TRBV11-2 and TRBJ2-1; D remains ambiguous. Germline CDR1 SGHAT, CDR2 FQNNGV. Trimming stripped 3 bases from V and 4 bases from J, with 7 bases between. The CDR3 spans 13 residues. The CDR3 nucleotides are TGTGCCAGCAGCTTTGAACTGTACAATGAGCAGTTCATC. Translation gives CASSFELYNEQFI.

This clonotype showed up just a few times. This chain joins TRBV11-3 and TRBJ1-4, with D uncertain. The V gene lost 0 bases and the J gene lost 8 bases, with 16 bases spanning the gap. CDR3 size: 16 residues. Per germline, CDR1 SGHNT and CDR2 YENEEA. The CDR3 reads CASSLDRVTSAEKLFF. CDR3 bases: TGTGCCAGCAGCTTAGACCGGGTCACCTCGGCGGAAAAACTGTTTTTT.

Notes on this clonotype: One end of the junction is discordant with germline, which a read error may explain. The chain recombines TRBV5-4 with TRBJ2-7; 7 nucleotides agree with TRBD2. This CDR3 has 15 amino acids. Germline CDR1 reads SGHNT; CDR2 reads YYREEE (reference sequence). The CDR3 sequence: CVSSIGTGGDYEQYF. Here the CDR3 DNA reads TGTGTCAGCAGCATCGGGACGGGAGGCGACTACGAGCAGTACTTC.

In regard to this clonotype: A read error is possible here, since a much larger clone lies one base away. The chain employs TRBV14 and TRBJ2-5; 7 nucleotides align to TRBD2. The CDR3 spans 14 residues. Germline loops: CDR1 SGHDN, CDR2 FVKESK. CDR3 bases: TGTGTCAGCAGCCCGTTTGGCGGGAGAGAGACCCAGTACTTC. Protein sequence: CVSSPFGGRETQYF.

Concerning this clonotype itself: The junction differs from germline at one of its ends, possibly a read error. This sequence joins TRBV6-9 and TRBJ2-7, with TRBD1 matching 9 bases. This CDR3 spans 14 amino acids. Germline CDR1 MNHGY, CDR2 SVAAGI. This chain's CDR3 is CASPRDRVQDEQNF. The CDR3 DNA follows: TGTGCAAGCCCCAGGGACAGGGTGCAAGACGAGCAGAACTTC.

Details on this clonotype: The junction does not match germline at one end; this may be a read error. DNA for the CDR3: TGTACCAGCAGTTTATTCCGAAGACAGGGGTCGGGCTATGGCTACACCTTC. This encodes CTSSLFRRQGSGYGYTF. The J gene is TRBJ1-2, the V gene TRBV28; 8 bases line up with TRBD1. CDR3 length equals 17 residues. Germline V lookup: CDR1 MDHEN, CDR2 SYDVKM.

This clonotype occurred once. Relative to the germline gene, one junction end is altered; a read error may explain this. The chain joins TRBV11-2 to TRBJ2-1; 14 nucleotides match TRBD2. Germline assignment: CDR1 SGHAT and CDR2 FQNNGV. The CDR3 covers 17 residues. The chain's CDR3 is CASSKRLAGGPGDEQSF. The CDR3 DNA reads as TGTGCCAGCAGCAAGAGACTAGCGGGAGGGCCTGGGGATGAGCAGTCCTTC.

Ten or more counts support this clonotype. The J gene is TRBJ2-7, the V gene TRBV12-3 or TRBV12-4; 11 bases line up with TRBD1. The CDR3 is made up of 15 amino acids. After removal of 6 bases from V and 2 bases from J, the junction contained 6 bases not matched to a gene. Here the CDR3 DNA reads TGTGCCAGCAGCGGACAGGGGGCGAGGACCTACGAGCAGTACTTC. It translates to CASSGQGARTYEQYF.

The J gene is TRBJ2-3, the V gene TRBV4-2; 10 nucleotides align to TRBD2. Looked up from germline, CDR1 is LGHNA and CDR2 is YNFKEQ. There are 17 residues in the CDR3. CDR3 in DNA: TGTACCACCTTAGGGCTCAGGGTAGCGGGAGGAAAAGATACGCAGTATTTT. Translated, it gives CTTLGLRVAGGKDTQYF.

Comment on this clonotype: At one of its ends the junction is not consistent with the germline gene, which may arise from a read error. The chain has TRBV11-2 and TRBJ2-7; the match to TRBD1 covers 10 bases. CDR3 length: 12 residues. Germline CDR1 is SGHAT and CDR2 is FQNNGV. The CDR3 DNA is TGTGCCAGCATCCGGACAGGGGGAGAGCAATACTTC. Its protein is CASIRTGGEQYF. The variable domain in full, with the rest retrieved from reference TRBV11-2 and TRBJ2-7, is EAGVAQSPRYKIIEKRQSVAFWCNPISGHATLYWYQQILGQGPKLLIQFQNNGVVDDSQLPKDRFSAERLKGVDSTLKIQPAKLEDSAVYLCASIRTGGEQYFGPGTRLTVT.

This clonotype was seen ten or more times. The chain couples TRBV5-1 to TRBJ1-2; 8 bases are shared with TRBD1. Germline V CDR1 and CDR2: SGHRS, YFSETQ. The CDR3 sequence is 15 residues long. The trim removed 4 bases at V and 8 bases at J, leaving 13 bases unmatched. The CDR3 loop is CASSPGDRPTRGYTF. The CDR3 DNA reads TGCGCCAGCAGCCCCGGGGACAGGCCTACGCGGGGCTACACCTTC.

Of note for this clonotype: Just one base apart from a much larger clone, this may be a read error. V is TRBV29-1 and J is TRBJ2-3; D uncertain. Trimming took off 0 bases at V and 6 bases at J, with 10 bases between the two ends. Germline assignment: CDR1 SQVTM and CDR2 ANQGSEA. The CDR3 spans 13 residues. The CDR3 is CSVEEEARDTQYF. CDR3 in DNA: TGCAGCGTTGAAGAAGAAGCCAGGGATACGCAGTATTTT.

Remarks on this clonotype: A read error may explain this, as a much larger clone is one base away. The rearrangement links TRBV7-9 to TRBJ1-1; D gene unclear. The CDR3 extends over 13 amino acids. Germline CDR1 is SEHNR and CDR2 is FQNEAQ (reference sequence). CDR3 nucleotides: TGTGTCAGCAGCTTAGGAGGCCACACTGAAGCTTTCTTT. This translates into CVSSLGGHTEAFF.